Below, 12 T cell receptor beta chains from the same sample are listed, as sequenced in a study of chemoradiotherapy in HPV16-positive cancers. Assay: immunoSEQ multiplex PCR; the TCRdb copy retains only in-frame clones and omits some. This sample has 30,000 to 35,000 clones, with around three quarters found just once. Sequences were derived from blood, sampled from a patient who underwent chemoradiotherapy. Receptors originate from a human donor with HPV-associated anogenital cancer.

CDR3 sequence: CASSEVRGTEAFF. In DNA, the CDR3 is TGTGCCAGCAGTGAAGTGCGGGGCACTGAAGCTTTCTTT. The chain joins TRBV6-1 to TRBJ1-1; D is undetermined. CDR3 length equals 13 residues. Trimming removed 1 base from V and 4 bases from J, with 7 bases in between. Germline CDR1 reads MNHNS; CDR2 reads SASEGT.

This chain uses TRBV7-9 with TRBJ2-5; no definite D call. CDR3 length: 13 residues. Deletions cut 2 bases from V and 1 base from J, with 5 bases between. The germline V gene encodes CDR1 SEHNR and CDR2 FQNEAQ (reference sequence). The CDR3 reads CASSLQAQETQYF. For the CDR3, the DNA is TGTGCCAGCAGCTTACAGGCCCAAGAGACCCAGTACTTC.

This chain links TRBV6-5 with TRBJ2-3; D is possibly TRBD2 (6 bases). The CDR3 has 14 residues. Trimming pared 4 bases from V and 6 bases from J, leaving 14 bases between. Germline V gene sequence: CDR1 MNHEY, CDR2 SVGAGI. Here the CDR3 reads CASSSRRGRDTQYF. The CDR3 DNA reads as TGTGCCAGCAGTTCTCGCCGGGGGAGGGATACGCAGTATTTT.

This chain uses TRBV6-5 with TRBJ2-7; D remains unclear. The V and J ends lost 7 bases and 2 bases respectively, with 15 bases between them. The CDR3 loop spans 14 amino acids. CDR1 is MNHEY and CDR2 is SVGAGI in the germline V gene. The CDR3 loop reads CASNPGALPYEQYF. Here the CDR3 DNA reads TGTGCCAGCAACCCAGGAGCCCTTCCCTACGAGCAGTACTTC.

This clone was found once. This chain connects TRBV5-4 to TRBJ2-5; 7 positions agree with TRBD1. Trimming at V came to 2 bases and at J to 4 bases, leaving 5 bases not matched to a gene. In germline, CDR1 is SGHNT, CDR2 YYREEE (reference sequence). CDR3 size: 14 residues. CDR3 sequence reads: CASSLQTGRETQYF. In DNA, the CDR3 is TGTGCCAGCAGCTTACAGACAGGGAGAGAGACCCAGTACTTC.

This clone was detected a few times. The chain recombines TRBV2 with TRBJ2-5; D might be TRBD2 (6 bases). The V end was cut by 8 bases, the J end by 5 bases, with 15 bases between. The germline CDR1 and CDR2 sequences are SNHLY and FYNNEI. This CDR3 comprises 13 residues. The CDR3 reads CASGRDLEETQYF. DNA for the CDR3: TGTGCCAGCGGCCGGGACTTAGAGGAGACCCAGTACTTC.

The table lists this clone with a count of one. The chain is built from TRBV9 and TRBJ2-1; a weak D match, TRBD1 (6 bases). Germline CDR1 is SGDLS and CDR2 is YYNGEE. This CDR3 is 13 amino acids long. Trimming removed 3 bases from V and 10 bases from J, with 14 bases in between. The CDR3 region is CASSEGVPGEQFF. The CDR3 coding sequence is TGTGCCAGCAGCGAGGGGGTCCCAGGGGAGCAGTTCTTC. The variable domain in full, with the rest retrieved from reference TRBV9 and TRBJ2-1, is DSGVTQTPKHLITATGQRVTLRCSPRSGDLSVYWYQQSLDQGLQFLIQYYNGEERAKGNILERFSAQQFPDLHSELNLSSLELGDSALYFCASSEGVPGEQFFGPGTRLTVL.

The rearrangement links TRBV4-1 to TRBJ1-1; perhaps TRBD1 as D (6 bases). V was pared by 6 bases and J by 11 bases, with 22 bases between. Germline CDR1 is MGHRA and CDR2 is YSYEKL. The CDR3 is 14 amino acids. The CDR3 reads CASSPTGGALDAFF. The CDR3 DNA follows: TGCGCCAGCAGTCCGACCGGGGGCGCGTTAGACGCTTTCTTT.

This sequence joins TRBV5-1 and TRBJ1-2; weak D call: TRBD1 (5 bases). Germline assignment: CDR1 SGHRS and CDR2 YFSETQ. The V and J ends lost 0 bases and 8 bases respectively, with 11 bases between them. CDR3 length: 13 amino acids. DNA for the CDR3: TGCGCCAGCAGCTTGGATCAGGGCACCGGCTACACCTTC. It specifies CASSLDQGTGYTF.

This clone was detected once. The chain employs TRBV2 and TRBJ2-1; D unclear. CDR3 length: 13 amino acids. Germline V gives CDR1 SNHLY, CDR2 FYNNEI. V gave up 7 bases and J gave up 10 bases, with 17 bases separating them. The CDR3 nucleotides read TGTGCCAGCACCCCCGTCTCAACCCAGGAGCAGTTCTTC. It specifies CASTPVSTQEQFF.

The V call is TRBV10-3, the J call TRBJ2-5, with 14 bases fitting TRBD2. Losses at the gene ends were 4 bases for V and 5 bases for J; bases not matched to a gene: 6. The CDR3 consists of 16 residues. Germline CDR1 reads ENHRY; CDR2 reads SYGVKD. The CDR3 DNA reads TGTGCCATCAGTGTCTCGACTAGCGGGGGGGGTGAGACCCAGTACTTC. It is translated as CAISVSTSGGGETQYF.

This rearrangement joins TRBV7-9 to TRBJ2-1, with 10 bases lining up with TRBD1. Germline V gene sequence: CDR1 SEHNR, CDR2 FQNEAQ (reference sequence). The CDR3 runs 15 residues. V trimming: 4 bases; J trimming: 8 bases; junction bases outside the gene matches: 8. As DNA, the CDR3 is TGTGCCAGCAGCTCAGGACAGGGGGTTCTCGATGAGCAGTTCTTC. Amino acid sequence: CASSSGQGVLDEQFF. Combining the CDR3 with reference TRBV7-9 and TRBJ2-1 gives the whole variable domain DTGVSQNPRHKITKRGQNVTFRCDPISEHNRLYWYRQTLGQGPEFLTYFQNEAQLEKSRLLSDRFSAERPKGSFSTLEIQRTEQGDSAMYLCASSSGQGVLDEQFFGPGTRLTVL.